This passage covers 16 T cell receptor beta chains from one sample sequenced in a study of draining lymph node invasion in breast cancer. MiXCR was run by TCRdb on the bulk RNA-seq reads, yielding one entry per CDR3 protein. In the table there are about 2,600 distinct CDR3 sequences, about three quarters of which are singletons. Cells sorted as CD4+ CD45RA- CD25high were taken as memory regulatory T cells. Sequenced input: sorted memory Tregs from a lymph node. Receptors originate from a female donor with luminal breast cancer.

This clonotype was found a few times. The V and J genes are TRBV2 and TRBJ1-3; 9 bases agree with TRBD1. This CDR3 has 16 amino acids. V trimming: 6 bases; J trimming: 0 bases; junction bases outside the gene matches: 6. The germline gives CDR1 SNHLY, CDR2 FYNNEI. The CDR3 sequence: CASSPGTGSSGNTIYF. The CDR3 DNA reads TGTGCCAGCAGCCCCGGGACAGGGTCCTCTGGAAACACCATATATTTT. The full variable domain, its missing parts supplied by reference TRBV2 and TRBJ1-3, is EPEVTQTPSHQVTQMGQEVILRCVPISNHLYFYWYRQILGQKVEFLVSFYNNEISEKSEIFDDQFSVERPDGSNFTLKIRSTKLEDSAMYFCASSPGTGSSGNTIYFGEGSWLTVV.

This sequence joins TRBV7-2 and TRBJ1-3; D is ambiguous. There are 15 residues in the CDR3. V was clipped by 1 base and J by 2 bases, with 9 bases between them. Germline loops: CDR1 SGHTA, CDR2 FQGNSA. The CDR3 nucleotides are TGTGCCAGCAGCTTAGAGCGCCTTGCTGGAAACACCATATATTTT. It yields the protein CASSLERLAGNTIYF.

The chain links TRBV12-3 or TRBV12-4 to TRBJ1-2; tentatively, D is TRBD1 (6 bases). V was pared by 3 bases and J by 8 bases, with 10 bases between. The CDR3 extends over 12 amino acids. Here the CDR3 reads CASSFRGSGYTF. In DNA form, the CDR3 reads TGTGCCAGCAGTTTTAGGGGGAGCGGCTACACCTTC.

This chain connects TRBV3-1 to TRBJ2-1; D possibly matches TRBD1 or TRBD2 (5 bases each). CDR1 and CDR2 from the germline V gene are LGHDT and YNNKEL (reference sequence). The CDR3 totals 13 residues. Trimming shortened V by 7 bases and J by 7 bases, and 14 bases separated the two germline ends. CDR3 loop: CASNTRGENEQFF. Written as DNA, the CDR3 is TGTGCCAGCAACACACGAGGGGAGAATGAGCAGTTCTTC.

This rearrangement joins TRBV10-2 to TRBJ1-5; D gene ambiguous. The V end was cut by 7 bases, the J end by 0 bases, with 7 bases between. This CDR3 comprises 13 residues. From germline, CDR1 is WSHSY and CDR2 SAAADI. Written as DNA, the CDR3 is TGCGCCAGCAAAGGCCGTAGCAATCAGCCCCAGCATTTT. Protein sequence: CASKGRSNQPQHF.

The chain recombines TRBV7-3 with TRBJ2-3; 8 nucleotides line up with TRBD2. The V gene end was trimmed by 5 bases and the J gene end by 2 bases; junction bases not matched to a gene: 6. Germline CDR1 and CDR2: SGHTA and FQGTGA. The CDR3 consists of 15 residues. The CDR3 coding sequence is TGTGCCAGCAGCGCCCGCGGGGGGCCCACAGATACGCAGTATTTT. Amino acid sequence: CASSARGGPTDTQYF.

There are a few counts of this clonotype. This chain links TRBV20-1 with TRBJ1-4, with D possibly being TRBD1 (6 bases). The CDR3 is made up of 14 amino acids. V shed 6 bases and J shed 6 bases, with 17 bases lying between them. The V gene's germline CDR1 is DFQATT and CDR2 SNEGSKA (reference sequence). The DNA for the CDR3 is TGCAGTGCAGACATACAGGGCCGTGATGAAAAACTGTTTTTT. As protein: CSADIQGRDEKLFF.

The CDR3 DNA is TGCGCCAGCAGCTTTACAGGGGGCTTTGACTATGGCTACACCTTC. It is translated as CASSFTGGFDYGYTF. The J gene is TRBJ1-2, the V gene TRBV5-1, with 9 bases fitting TRBD1. This CDR3 spans 15 amino acids. Germline V gene sequence: CDR1 SGHRS, CDR2 YFSETQ. J was trimmed by 3 bases and V by 2 bases; bases with no gene match: 5.

The rearrangement joins TRBV5-1 to TRBJ2-7; D not resolved. CDR1 SGHRS and CDR2 YFSETQ come from the germline V gene. The CDR3 covers 14 residues. V was shortened by 3 bases and J by 3 bases, with 13 bases between the two germline ends. The CDR3 region is CASSSLYGYYEQYF. In DNA form, the CDR3 reads TGCGCCAGCAGCTCCCTGTACGGGTACTACGAGCAGTACTTC.

The chain couples TRBV7-2 to TRBJ2-5; D may be TRBD2 (5 bases). The V gene lost 5 bases and the J gene lost 5 bases, with 12 bases spanning the gap. The CDR3 is 13 residues long. Germline V gene data show CDR1 as SGHTA and CDR2 as FQGNSA. The CDR3 DNA sequence: TGTGCCAGCAGCCGACGGGGAAGGGAGACCCAGTACTTC. Its translation: CASSRRGRETQYF.

The CDR3 region has the DNA TGCAGTGCTCCCCAGCCGACAGGGGGGGAGACCCAGTACTTC. Translation gives CSAPQPTGGETQYF. The chain uses TRBV20-1 and TRBJ2-5; 9 nucleotides align to TRBD1. Trimming at V came to 5 bases and at J to 5 bases, leaving 9 bases not matched to a gene. The CDR3 consists of 14 residues. CDR1 and CDR2 (germline): DFQATT, SNEGSKA (reference sequence).

The chain has TRBV3-1 and TRBJ1-2, with D uncertain. V was clipped by 0 bases and J by 2 bases, with 4 bases between them. The length of the CDR3 is 13 residues. Germline V gives CDR1 LGHDT, CDR2 YNNKEL (reference sequence). In DNA, the CDR3 is TGTGCCAGCAGCCAAGAAGTGAACTATGGCTACACCTTC. It is translated as CASSQEVNYGYTF. The full variable domain, in which reference TRBV3-1 and TRBJ1-2 provide the parts outside the CDR3, is DTAVSQTPKYLVTQMGNDKSIKCEQNLGHDTMYWYKQDSKKFLKIMFSYNNKELIINETVPNRFSPKSPDKAHLNLHINSLELGDSAVYFCASSQEVNYGYTFGSGTRLTVV.

The chain has TRBV11-3 and TRBJ2-3, with a tentative D call TRBD2 (6 bases). From germline, CDR1 is SGHNT and CDR2 YENEEA. The germline V and J ends were trimmed by 5 bases and 4 bases, with 22 bases remaining between them. This CDR3 has 17 residues. The DNA for the CDR3 is TGTGCCAGCAGCATCCTTGGGACTTCCGCGGCCCCAGATACGCAGTATTTT. This encodes CASSILGTSAAPDTQYF.

This clonotype was observed a few times. The J gene is TRBJ2-6, the V gene TRBV10-3; no clear D. Trimming shortened V by 8 bases and J by 0 bases, and 5 bases separated the two germline ends. Germline CDR1 reads ENHRY; CDR2 reads SYGVKD. The CDR3 totals 13 residues. The CDR3 DNA reads TGTGCCATCCAAGGCTCTGGGGCCAACGTCCTGACTTTC. Translating it yields CAIQGSGANVLTF.

The rearrangement uses TRBV4-1 and TRBJ1-5, with a weak D call TRBD1 (6 bases). In germline, CDR1 is MGHRA, CDR2 YSYEKL. With 3 bases removed from V and 7 bases from J, the gap between germline ends came to 13 bases. The CDR3 runs to 14 residues. As DNA, the CDR3 is TGCGCCAGCAGCCACGGGGGGGGGGGCCAGCCCCAGCATTTT. This translates into CASSHGGGGQPQHF.

This clonotype was detected a few times. This chain connects TRBV12-3 or TRBV12-4 to TRBJ1-4; no reliable D call. Trimming stripped 5 bases from V and 8 bases from J, with 9 bases between. The CDR3 length is 12 residues. In DNA form, the CDR3 reads TGTGCCAGCAGTCCCTTGGGAGAAAAACTGTTTTTT. It encodes CASSPLGEKLFF.